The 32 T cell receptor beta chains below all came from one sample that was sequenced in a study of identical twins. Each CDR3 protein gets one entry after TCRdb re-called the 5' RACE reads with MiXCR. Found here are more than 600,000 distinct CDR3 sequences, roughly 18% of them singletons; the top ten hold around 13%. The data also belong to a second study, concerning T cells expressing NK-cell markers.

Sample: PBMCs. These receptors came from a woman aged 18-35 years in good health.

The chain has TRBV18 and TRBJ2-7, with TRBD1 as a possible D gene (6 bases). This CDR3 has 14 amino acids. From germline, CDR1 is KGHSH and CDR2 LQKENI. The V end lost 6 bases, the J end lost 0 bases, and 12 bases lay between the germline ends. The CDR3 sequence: CASSAYRASYEQYF. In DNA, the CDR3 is TGTGCCAGCTCGGCCTACAGGGCCTCCTACGAGCAGTACTTC.

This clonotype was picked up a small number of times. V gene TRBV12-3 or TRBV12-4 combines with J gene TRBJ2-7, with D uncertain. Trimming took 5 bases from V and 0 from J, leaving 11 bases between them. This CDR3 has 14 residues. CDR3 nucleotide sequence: TGTGCCAGCAGTCCTGCCCCGCGCTCCTACGAGCAGTACTTC. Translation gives CASSPAPRSYEQYF.

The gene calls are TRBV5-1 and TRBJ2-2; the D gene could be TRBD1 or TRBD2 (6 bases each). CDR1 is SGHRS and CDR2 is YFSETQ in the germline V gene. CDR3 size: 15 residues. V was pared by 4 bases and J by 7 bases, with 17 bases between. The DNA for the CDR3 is TGCGCCAGCAGCCGAATAACCGGGGGCAGCGGGGAGCTGTTTTTT. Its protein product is CASSRITGGSGELFF.

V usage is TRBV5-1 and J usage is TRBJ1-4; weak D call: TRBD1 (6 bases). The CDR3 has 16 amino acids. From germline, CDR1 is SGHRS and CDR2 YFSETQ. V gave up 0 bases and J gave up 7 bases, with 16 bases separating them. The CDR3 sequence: CASSLARQGRGEKLFF. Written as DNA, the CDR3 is TGCGCCAGCAGCTTGGCGAGGCAGGGCAGGGGTGAAAAACTGTTTTTT.

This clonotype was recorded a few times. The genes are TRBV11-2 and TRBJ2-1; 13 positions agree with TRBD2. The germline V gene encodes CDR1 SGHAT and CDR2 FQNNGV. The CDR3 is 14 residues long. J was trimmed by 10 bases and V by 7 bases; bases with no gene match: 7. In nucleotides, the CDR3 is TGTGCCAGCACCGGGACTAGCGGGATCAGGGAGCAGTTCTTC. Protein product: CASTGTSGIREQFF.

The CDR3 DNA reads TGTGCCGTACCTAGCGGGCTCAATGAGCAGTTCTTC. Its translation is CAVPSGLNEQFF. The chain employs TRBV15 and TRBJ2-1; 8 nucleotides align to TRBD2. Germline CDR1 reads LNHNV; CDR2 reads YYDKDF (reference sequence). The CDR3 loop spans 12 amino acids. V was pared by 11 bases and J by 6 bases, with 6 bases of the junction left unmatched.

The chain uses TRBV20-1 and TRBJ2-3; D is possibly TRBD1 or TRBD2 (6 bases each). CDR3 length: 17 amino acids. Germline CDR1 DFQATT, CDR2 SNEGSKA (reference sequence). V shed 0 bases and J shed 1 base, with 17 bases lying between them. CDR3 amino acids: CSARERTGAWGTDTQYF. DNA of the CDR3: TGCAGTGCTAGAGAGAGAACGGGGGCCTGGGGCACAGATACGCAGTATTTT.

CDR3 coding DNA: TGTGCCAGCAGTTCGGGTTCGGGGGGTTTCAATCAGCCCCAGCATTTT. Its protein product is CASSSGSGGFNQPQHF. The chain carries TRBV6-2 or TRBV6-3 and TRBJ1-5; D perhaps matches TRBD1 (5 bases). The V gene's germline CDR1 is MNHEY and CDR2 SVGEGT. The length of the CDR3 is 16 residues. Trimming took off 4 bases at V and 3 bases at J, with 16 bases between the two ends.

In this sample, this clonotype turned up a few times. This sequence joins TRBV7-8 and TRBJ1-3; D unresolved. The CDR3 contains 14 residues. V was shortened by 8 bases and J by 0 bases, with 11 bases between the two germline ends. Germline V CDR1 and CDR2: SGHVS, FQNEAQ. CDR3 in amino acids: CASSSGSSGNTIYF. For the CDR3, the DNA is TGTGCCAGCTCGTCAGGTAGCTCTGGAAACACCATATATTTT.

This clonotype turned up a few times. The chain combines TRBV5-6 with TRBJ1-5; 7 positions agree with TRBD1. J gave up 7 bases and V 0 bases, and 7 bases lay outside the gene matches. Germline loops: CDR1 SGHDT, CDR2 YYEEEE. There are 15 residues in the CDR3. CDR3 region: CASSLGPGTEQPQHF. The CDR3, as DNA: TGTGCCAGCAGCTTGGGTCCCGGGACAGAGCAGCCCCAGCATTTT.

The CDR3 DNA reads as TGTGCCACCAGCAGACCTCATGGGGGGTTGGGTGAGCAGTTCTTC. This gives the protein CATSRPHGGLGEQFF. This chain uses TRBV15 with TRBJ2-1; tentative D call: TRBD2 (6 bases). CDR3 size: 15 residues. Germline loops: CDR1 LNHNV, CDR2 YYDKDF (reference sequence). V was shortened by 2 bases and J by 9 bases, with 17 bases between the two germline ends.

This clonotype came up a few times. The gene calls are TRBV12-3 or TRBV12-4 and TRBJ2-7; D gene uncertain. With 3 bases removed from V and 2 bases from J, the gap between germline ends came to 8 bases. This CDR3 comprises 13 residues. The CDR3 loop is CASSLYITYEQYF. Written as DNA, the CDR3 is TGTGCCAGCAGTTTGTACATAACCTACGAGCAGTACTTC.

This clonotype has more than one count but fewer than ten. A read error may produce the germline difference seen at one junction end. Here the CDR3 DNA reads TGTGCAAGCATCATAGGACTAGCGGACGCCACAGATACGCAGTATTTT. The encoded protein is CASIIGLADATDTQYF. The chain links TRBV12-3 or TRBV12-4 to TRBJ2-3; 10 nucleotides agree with TRBD2. There are 16 residues in the CDR3.

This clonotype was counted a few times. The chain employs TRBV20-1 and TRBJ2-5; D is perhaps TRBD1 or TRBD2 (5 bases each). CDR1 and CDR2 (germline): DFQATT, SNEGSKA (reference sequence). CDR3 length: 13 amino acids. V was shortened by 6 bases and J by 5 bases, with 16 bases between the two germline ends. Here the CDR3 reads CSASGTPVETQYF. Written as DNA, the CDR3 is TGCAGTGCGTCCGGGACCCCCGTGGAGACCCAGTACTTC.

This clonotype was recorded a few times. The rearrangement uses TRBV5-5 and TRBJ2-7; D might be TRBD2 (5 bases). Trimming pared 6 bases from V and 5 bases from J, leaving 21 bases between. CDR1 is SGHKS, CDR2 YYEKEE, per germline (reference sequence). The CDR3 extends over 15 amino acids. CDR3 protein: CASISADSRYHEQYF. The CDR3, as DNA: TGTGCCAGCATTTCCGCGGACTCAAGATACCACGAGCAGTACTTC.

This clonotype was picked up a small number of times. The CDR3 is CATSRGLAGSYNEQFF. The CDR3 DNA sequence: TGTGCCACCAGCAGGGGACTAGCGGGCTCCTACAATGAGCAGTTCTTC. The chain links TRBV15 to TRBJ2-1; 12 bases map to TRBD2. Germline V gene data show CDR1 as LNHNV and CDR2 as YYDKDF (reference sequence). V lost 3 bases and J lost 0; bases outside the gene matches: 0. The CDR3 has 16 amino acids.

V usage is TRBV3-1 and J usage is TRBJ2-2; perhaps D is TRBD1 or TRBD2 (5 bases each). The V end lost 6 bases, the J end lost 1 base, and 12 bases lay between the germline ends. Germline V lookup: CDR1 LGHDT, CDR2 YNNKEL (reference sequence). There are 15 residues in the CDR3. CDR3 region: CASSYGTMNTGELFF. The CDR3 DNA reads TGTGCCAGCAGTTACGGGACGATGAACACCGGGGAGCTGTTTTTT.

CDR3 in amino acids: CASSLDPLAGGTDTQYF. CDR3 bases: TGCGCCAGCAGCTTGGACCCTCTAGCGGGGGGTACAGATACGCAGTATTTT. The chain uses TRBV5-1 and TRBJ2-3; TRBD2 matches at 11 bases. The CDR3 has 17 amino acids. The V gene's germline CDR1 is SGHRS and CDR2 YFSETQ. The V gene end was trimmed by 0 bases and the J gene end by 3 bases; junction bases not matched to a gene: 6.

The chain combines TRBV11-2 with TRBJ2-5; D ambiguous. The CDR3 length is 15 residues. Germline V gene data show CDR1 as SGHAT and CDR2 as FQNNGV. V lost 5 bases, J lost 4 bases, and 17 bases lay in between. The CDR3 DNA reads TGTGCCAGCAGCCGGGCCCAGCCTCCTCGAGAGACCCAGTACTTC. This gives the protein CASSRAQPPRETQYF.

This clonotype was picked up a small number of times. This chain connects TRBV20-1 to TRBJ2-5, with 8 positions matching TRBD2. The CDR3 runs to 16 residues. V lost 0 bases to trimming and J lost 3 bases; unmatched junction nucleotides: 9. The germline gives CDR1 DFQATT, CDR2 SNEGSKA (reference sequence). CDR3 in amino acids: CSARDEKRGPKETQYF. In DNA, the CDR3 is TGCAGTGCTAGAGATGAAAAGCGGGGGCCGAAAGAGACCCAGTACTTC.

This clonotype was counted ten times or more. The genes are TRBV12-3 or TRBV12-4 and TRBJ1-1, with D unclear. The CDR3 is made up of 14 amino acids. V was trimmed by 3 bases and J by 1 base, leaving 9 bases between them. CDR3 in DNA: TGTGCCAGCAGTTTTGGCCGAAGGAACACTGAAGCTTTCTTT. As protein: CASSFGRRNTEAFF.

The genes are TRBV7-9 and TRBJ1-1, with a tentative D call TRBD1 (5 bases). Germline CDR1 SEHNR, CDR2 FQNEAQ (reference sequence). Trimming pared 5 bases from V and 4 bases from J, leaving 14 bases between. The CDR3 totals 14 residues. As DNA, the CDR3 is TGTGCCAGCAGCGCAGACGGGGGGATCACTGAAGCTTTCTTT. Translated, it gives CASSADGGITEAFF.

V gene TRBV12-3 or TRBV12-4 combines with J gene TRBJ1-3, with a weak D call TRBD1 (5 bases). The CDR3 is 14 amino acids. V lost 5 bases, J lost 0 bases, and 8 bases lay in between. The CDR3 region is CASSAGSSGNTIYF. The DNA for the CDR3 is TGTGCCAGCAGTGCAGGGTCCTCTGGAAACACCATATATTTT.

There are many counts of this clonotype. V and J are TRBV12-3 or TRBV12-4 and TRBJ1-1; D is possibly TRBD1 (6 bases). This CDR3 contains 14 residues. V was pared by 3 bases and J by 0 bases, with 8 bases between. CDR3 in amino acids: CASSFGTMNTEAFF. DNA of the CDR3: TGTGCCAGCAGTTTTGGGACAATGAACACTGAAGCTTTCTTT.

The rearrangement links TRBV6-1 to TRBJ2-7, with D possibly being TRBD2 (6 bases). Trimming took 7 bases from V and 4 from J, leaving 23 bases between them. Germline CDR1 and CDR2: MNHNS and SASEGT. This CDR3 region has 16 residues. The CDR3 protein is CASTQRSGGALYEQYF. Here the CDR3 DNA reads TGTGCCAGCACCCAGAGGTCCGGCGGGGCGCTATACGAGCAGTACTTC.

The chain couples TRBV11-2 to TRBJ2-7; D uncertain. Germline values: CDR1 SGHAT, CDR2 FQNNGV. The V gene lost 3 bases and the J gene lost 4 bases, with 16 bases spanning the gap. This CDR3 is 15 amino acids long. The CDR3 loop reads CASSFYSGETYEQYF. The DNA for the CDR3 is TGTGCCAGCAGCTTCTACTCTGGGGAAACTTACGAGCAGTACTTC.

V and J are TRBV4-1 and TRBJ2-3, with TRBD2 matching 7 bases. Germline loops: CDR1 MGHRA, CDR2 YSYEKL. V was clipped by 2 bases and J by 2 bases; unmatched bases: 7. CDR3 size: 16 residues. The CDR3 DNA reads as TGCGCCAGCAGCCAATTTGCGGGACTAATCACAGATACGCAGTATTTT. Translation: CASSQFAGLITDTQYF.

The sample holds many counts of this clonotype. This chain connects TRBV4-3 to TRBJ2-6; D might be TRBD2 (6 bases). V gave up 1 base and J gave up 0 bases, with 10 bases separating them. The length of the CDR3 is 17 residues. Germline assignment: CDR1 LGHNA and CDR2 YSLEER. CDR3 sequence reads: CASSQGDWISGANVLTF. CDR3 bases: TGCGCCAGCAGCCAAGGGGACTGGATCTCTGGGGCCAACGTCCTGACTTTC.

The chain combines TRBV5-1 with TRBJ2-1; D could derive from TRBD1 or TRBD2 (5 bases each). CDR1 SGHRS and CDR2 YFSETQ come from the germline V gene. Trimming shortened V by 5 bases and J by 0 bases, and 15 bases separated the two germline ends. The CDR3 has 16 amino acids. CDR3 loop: CASRAGSGSSYNEQFF. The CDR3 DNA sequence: TGCGCCAGCAGAGCAGGGAGCGGAAGCTCCTACAATGAGCAGTTCTTC.

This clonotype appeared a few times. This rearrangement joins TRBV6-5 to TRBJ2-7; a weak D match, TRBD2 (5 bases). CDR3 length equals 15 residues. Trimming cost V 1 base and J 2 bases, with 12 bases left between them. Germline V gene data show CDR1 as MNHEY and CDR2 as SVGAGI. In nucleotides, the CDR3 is TGTGCCAGCAGTTACTTGGCGGGCTCTACCTACGAGCAGTACTTC. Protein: CASSYLAGSTYEQYF.

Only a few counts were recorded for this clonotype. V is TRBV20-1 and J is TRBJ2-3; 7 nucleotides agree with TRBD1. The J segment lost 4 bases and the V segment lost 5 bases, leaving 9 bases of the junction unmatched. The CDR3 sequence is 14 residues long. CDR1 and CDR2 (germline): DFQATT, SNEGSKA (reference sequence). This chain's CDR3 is CSAAATGAPDTQYF. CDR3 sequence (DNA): TGCAGTGCTGCCGCAACAGGGGCCCCAGATACGCAGTATTTT.

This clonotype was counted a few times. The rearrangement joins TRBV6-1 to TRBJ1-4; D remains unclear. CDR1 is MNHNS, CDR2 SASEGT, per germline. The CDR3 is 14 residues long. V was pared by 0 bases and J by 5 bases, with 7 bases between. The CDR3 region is CASSEAGRNEKLFF. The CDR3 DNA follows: TGTGCCAGCAGTGAAGCAGGGAGAAATGAAAAACTGTTTTTT.